This T cell receptor (beta chain) came from a study of blood T cell repertoires in COVID-19 (dated by TCRdb to the early 2020s). Looking at the study overall: Collaborator samples came from the United States, Italy and Spain and covered acute and convalescent phases of COVID-19. The prospective study material was composed of cDNA or gDNA derived from T cells, B-cell-depleted T cells, or PBMCs. Subjects who had been exposed to COVID-19, were actively infected with it, or had recovered from it provided the deeply sampled blood TCRbeta repertoires that made up the dataset. The repertoires were released in a freely available public database intended as a resource for research on the immune response to SARS-CoV-2. The samples were drawn from two sources: the first 160 participants of the ongoing ImmuneRACE study, and 1,000 to 1,500 subjects contributed by 6 global collaborators. The sample metadata nearly always contained a de-identified subject ID, COVID-19 status, age in years and sex. Where available, HLA class I and class II types were obtained from metadata supplied by the sample provider rather than from assay-based typing.

Results and caveats for the whole study, not just this receptor: The amount of clinical and demographic metadata varied by source and participant and was provided uncurated.

At one collaborating source in Seattle, patients were enrolled during active infection and were followed longitudinally through the course of disease. Collaborating institutions collected whole blood in K2EDTA tubes following their own protocols. Collaborator samples were shipped for TCRbeta analysis as frozen whole blood, isolated PBMCs, or DNA extracted from either sample type. The CDR3, from cysteine to phenylalanine, totals 16 residues. Only the CDR3 portion is preserved as DNA: 48 bases, with reading frame beginning at the first base. The germline V gene (reference sequence) supplies CDR1 MNHEY and CDR2 SMNVEV. Ends trimmed: V by 8 bases, J by 7 bases; bases unmatched to a gene: 18. In regard to this clone: The antigen it binds to is not known. Nothing much larger sits one base from this clone, and base qualities are not available.

The immunoSEQ Assay, a bias-controlled multiplex PCR, was used to amplify TCRbeta CDR3 regions from genomic DNA. Concerning the study's data processing: The number of nucleated cells in each sample was estimated from the amplification of reference gene primers within the assay. To quantify the absolute abundance of each unique TCRbeta CDR3 rearrangement, sequence reads were collapsed and filtered. Productive Simpson clonality was computed per sample as the square root of Simpson's diversity index over productive rearrangements. TCRdb stores this immuneACCESS table with in-frame sequences only. Part of the clones is absent; in the studies checked, under half of the shortfall reflects unresolved V genes, and no reason is known for the rest. V and J calls and clone size are as listed in that table; D and trimming were resolved from the DNA. In this sample the table shows some 150,000 clones, 70% to 80% of which occur a single time. The ten largest make up less than 5% of the sample.

The sequenced material came from peripheral blood. The receptor chain draws on TRBV27 and TRBJ2-7; TRBD1 aligns with 9 central bases. This clonotype was obtained from a woman aged 70-85 years with COVID-19, enrolled during active disease. Here the CDR3 is given as CASGTRVTGGLQEQYF. The nucleotide sequence reads TGTGCCAGCGGAACCCGCGTGACAGGGGGGCTGCAGGAGCAGTACTTC.